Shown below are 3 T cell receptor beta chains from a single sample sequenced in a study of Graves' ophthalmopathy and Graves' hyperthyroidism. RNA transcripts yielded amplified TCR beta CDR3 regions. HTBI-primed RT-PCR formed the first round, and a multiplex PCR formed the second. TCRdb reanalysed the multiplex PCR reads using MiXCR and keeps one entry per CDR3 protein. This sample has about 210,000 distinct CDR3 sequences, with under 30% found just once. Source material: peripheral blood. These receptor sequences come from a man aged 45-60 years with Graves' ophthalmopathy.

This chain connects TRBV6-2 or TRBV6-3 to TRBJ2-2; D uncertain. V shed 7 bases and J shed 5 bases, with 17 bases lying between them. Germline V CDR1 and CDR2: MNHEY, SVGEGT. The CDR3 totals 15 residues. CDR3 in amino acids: CASTPKVTRTGELFF. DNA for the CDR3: TGTGCCAGCACCCCCAAAGTCACGAGAACCGGGGAGCTGTTTTTT.

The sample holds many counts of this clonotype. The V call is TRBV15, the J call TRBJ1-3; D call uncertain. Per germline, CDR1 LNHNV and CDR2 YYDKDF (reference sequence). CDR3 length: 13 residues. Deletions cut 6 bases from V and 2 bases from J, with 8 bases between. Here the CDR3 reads CATSSAAGNTIYF. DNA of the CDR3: TGTGCCACCAGTTCCGCAGCTGGAAACACCATATATTTT.

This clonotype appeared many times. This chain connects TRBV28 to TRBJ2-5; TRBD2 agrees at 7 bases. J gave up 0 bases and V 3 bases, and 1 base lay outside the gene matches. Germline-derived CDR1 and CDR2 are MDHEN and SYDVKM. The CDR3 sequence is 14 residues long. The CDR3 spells CASSFLADQETQYF. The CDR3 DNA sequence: TGTGCCAGCAGTTTCCTAGCGGACCAAGAGACCCAGTACTTC. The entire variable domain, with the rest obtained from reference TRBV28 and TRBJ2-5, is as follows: DVKVTQSSRYLVKRTGEKVFLECVQDMDHENMFWYRQDPGLGLRLIYFSYDVKMKEKGDIPEGYSVSREKKERFSLILESASTNQTSMYLCASSFLADQETQYFGPGTRLLVL.